These 5 T cell receptor beta chains were all obtained from the same sample, sequenced in a study of cytomegalovirus exposure and HLA in healthy donors. PCR was performed using 60 Vbeta and 13 Jbeta primers. Assay: immunoSEQ multiplex PCR; the TCRdb copy retains only in-frame clones and omits some. The profile shows fewer than 150,000 clones, 67% of them singletons. The source material was PBMCs. The receptors were gathered from a man between 18 and 29 years old in good health and CMV-seropositive.

The chain uses TRBV6-4 and TRBJ1-2, with 7 bases identical to TRBD1. Germline trimming cut 2 bases from V and 8 bases from J; bases unmatched to any gene: 11. This CDR3 region has 15 residues. CDR1 and CDR2 from the germline V gene are MRHNA and SNTAGT. CDR3 bases: TGTGCCAGCAGTGACCACAGACAGGGAGGTTGCGGCTACACCTTC. This translates into CASSDHRQGGCGYTF.

The rearrangement uses TRBV15 and TRBJ1-1, with D possibly being TRBD1 (6 bases). Per germline, CDR1 LNHNV and CDR2 YYDKDF (reference sequence). The V and J ends lost 0 bases and 5 bases respectively, with 13 bases between them. The CDR3 extends over 15 amino acids. CDR3 sequence (DNA): TGTGCCACCAGCAGAGATAGGGGGAAGGGGACTGAAGCTTTCTTT. It specifies CATSRDRGKGTEAFF.

The genes are TRBV6-5 and TRBJ2-7; 7 bases are shared with TRBD1. Germline-derived CDR1 and CDR2 are MNHEY and SVGAGI. J was trimmed by 3 bases and V by 0 bases; bases with no gene match: 8. The CDR3 is 16 residues long. The CDR3 region is CASSYSMGTDIYEQYF. For the CDR3, the DNA is TGTGCCAGCAGTTACTCGATGGGGACAGACATCTACGAGCAGTACTTC.

This chain links TRBV19 with TRBJ1-6, with D hard to call. V was cut by 5 bases and J by 10 bases, with 9 bases left in between. The length of the CDR3 is 12 residues. Germline V gene sequence: CDR1 LNHDA, CDR2 SQIVND (reference sequence). The CDR3 loop reads CASSYRESPLHF. In nucleotides, the CDR3 is TGTGCCAGTAGTTATCGGGAATCACCCCTCCACTTT.

This sequence joins TRBV5-4 and TRBJ2-2; possible D gene TRBD1, 5 bases. Trimming stripped 1 base from V and 2 bases from J, with 9 bases between. This CDR3 contains 15 residues. CDR1 is SGHNT, CDR2 YYREEE, per germline (reference sequence). The CDR3 loop is CASSLRTHNTGELFF. CDR3 sequence (DNA): TGTGCCAGCAGCTTGAGGACACATAACACCGGGGAGCTGTTTTTT.